At least ten counts were recorded for the clone carrying this T cell receptor (beta chain). Being one base from a much bigger clone, this may be a read error. This record belongs to a study of blood T cells in healthy people across ages. Germline V lookup: CDR1 DFQATT, CDR2 SNEGSKA (reference sequence). The CDR3 is made up of 13 amino acids. J lost 11 bases, V lost 4 bases, and 12 bases had no gene match. A J-beta primer mix and a sample-barcoded 5' primer were used in a second PCR of about 7 to 12 cycles. One entry per CDR3 protein results from TCRdb running MiXCR on the 5' RACE reads. The sample records 380,000 or so distinct CDR3 sequences, approximately 51% being singletons.

This TCR derives from a man in his 60s in good health. Source material: blood. The chain is built from TRBV20-1 and TRBJ2-5; 8 positions agree with TRBD1. CDR3 DNA sequence: TGCAGTGCTAACAGGGGGGTGAGCGATGAGCAGTACTTC. Its translation: CSANRGVSDEQYF.